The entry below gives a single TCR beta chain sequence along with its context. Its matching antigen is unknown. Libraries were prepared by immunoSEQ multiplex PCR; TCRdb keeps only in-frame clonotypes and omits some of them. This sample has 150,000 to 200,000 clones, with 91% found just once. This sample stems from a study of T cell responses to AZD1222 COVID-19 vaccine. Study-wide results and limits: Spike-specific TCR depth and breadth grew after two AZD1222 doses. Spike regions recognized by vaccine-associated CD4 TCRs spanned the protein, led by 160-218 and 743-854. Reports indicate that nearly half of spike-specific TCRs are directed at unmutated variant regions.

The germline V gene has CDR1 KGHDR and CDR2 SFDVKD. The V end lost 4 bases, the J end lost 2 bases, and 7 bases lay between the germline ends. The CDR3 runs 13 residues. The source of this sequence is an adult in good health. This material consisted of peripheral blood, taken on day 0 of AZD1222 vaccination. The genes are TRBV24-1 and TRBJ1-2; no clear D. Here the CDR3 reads CATSEGRNYGYTF. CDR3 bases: TGTGCCACCAGTGAGGGCAGAAACTATGGCTACACCTTC.